The rows below give T cell receptor beta chains drawn from one sample of a study of blood T cell repertoires in COVID-19. Only in-frame clones appear in the TCRdb table, and some are missing; sequencing was by immunoSEQ multiplex PCR. Among over 150,000 clones listed, 80% to 90% were seen once. What was sequenced was peripheral blood. These receptor sequences come from a woman in her seventies with COVID-19, enrolled during active disease. Each CDR3 is given with its conserved first and last residue. D genes are given only for firm matches.

>TRBJ2-5|TRBV28|TRBD1
CASSPRQGKQETQYF
TGTGCCAGCAGCCCAAGACAGGGAAAACAAGAGACCCAGTACTTC
>TRBJ1-1|TRBV11-1|-
CASSLKGLEAFF
TGTGCCAGCAGCTTAAAGGGGCTTGAAGCTTTCTTT
>TRBJ2-1|TRBV5-1|TRBD1
CASSGPGQGGDEQFF
TGCGCCAGCAGCGGACCGGGACAGGGAGGAGATGAGCAGTTCTTC
>TRBJ2-5|TRBV2|TRBD1
CASSRTGGDETQYF
TGTGCCAGCAGTCGAACAGGGGGCGACGAGACCCAGTACTTC
>TRBJ2-5|TRBV19|TRBD2
CASSKSGGAGRQETQYF
TGTGCCAGTAGTAAGAGCGGGGGAGCCGGGAGGCAAGAGACCCAGTACTTC
>TRBJ1-1|TRBV20-1|-
CSAPRGTEAFF
TGCAGTGCCCCTCGGGGGACTGAAGCTTTCTTT
>TRBJ1-1|TRBV10-3|-
CAINNPNTEAFF
TGTGCCATCAACAACCCTAACACTGAAGCTTTCTTT
>TRBJ2-5|TRBV11-3|-
CASSPGEETQYF
TGTGCCAGCAGCCCAGGCGAAGAGACCCAGTACTTC
>TRBJ1-6|TRBV2|-
CASSEWTEYSPLHF
TGTGCCAGCAGTGAATGGACAGAGTATTCACCCCTCCACTTT
>TRBJ1-1|TRBV6-4|-
CASSVTDGAEAFF
TGTGCCAGCAGTGTTACGGACGGGGCTGAAGCTTTCTTT